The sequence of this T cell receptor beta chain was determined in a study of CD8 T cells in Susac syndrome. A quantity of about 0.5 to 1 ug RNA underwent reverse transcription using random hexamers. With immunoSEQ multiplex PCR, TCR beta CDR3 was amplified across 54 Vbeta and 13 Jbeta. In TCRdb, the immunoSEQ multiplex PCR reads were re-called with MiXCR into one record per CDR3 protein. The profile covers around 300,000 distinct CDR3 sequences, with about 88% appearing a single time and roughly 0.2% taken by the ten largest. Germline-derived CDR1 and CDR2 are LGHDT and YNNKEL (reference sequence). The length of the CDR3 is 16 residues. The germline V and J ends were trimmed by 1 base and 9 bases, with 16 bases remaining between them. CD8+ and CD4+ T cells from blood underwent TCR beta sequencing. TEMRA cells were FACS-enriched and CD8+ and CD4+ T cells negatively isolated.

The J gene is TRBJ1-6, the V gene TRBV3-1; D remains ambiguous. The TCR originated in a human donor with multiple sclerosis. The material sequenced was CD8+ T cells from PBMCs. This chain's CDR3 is CASSQVNAPRRSPLHF. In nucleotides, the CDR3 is TGTGCCAGCAGCCAAGTCAACGCCCCTCGCCGTTCACCCCTCCACTTT.